This T cell receptor beta chain was sequenced for a study of PD-1 blockade in classical Hodgkin lymphoma. The method was immunoSEQ multiplex PCR; TCRdb's version includes in-frame clones alone and lacks a portion of them. The data contain approximately 6,800 clones, 70% to 80% of them singletons. The CDR3 extends over 16 amino acids. V gave up 2 bases and J gave up 1 base, with 10 bases separating them. The germline V gene encodes CDR1 SGHRS and CDR2 YFSETQ. Relapse after autologous stem cell transplantation occurred in every patient, and brentuximab vedotin exposure varied. Magnetic negative selection was used to purify CD4+ T cells from PBMCs that had been thawed.

This clonotype was obtained from a human donor with classical Hodgkin lymphoma. This sequence joins TRBV5-1 and TRBJ2-6; D call uncertain. The sample here was CD4+ T cells from blood, taken at baseline. CDR3 region: CASSLAQRSGANVLTF. CDR3 nucleotide sequence: TGCGCCAGCAGCTTAGCCCAGAGGTCTGGGGCCAACGTCCTGACTTTC.